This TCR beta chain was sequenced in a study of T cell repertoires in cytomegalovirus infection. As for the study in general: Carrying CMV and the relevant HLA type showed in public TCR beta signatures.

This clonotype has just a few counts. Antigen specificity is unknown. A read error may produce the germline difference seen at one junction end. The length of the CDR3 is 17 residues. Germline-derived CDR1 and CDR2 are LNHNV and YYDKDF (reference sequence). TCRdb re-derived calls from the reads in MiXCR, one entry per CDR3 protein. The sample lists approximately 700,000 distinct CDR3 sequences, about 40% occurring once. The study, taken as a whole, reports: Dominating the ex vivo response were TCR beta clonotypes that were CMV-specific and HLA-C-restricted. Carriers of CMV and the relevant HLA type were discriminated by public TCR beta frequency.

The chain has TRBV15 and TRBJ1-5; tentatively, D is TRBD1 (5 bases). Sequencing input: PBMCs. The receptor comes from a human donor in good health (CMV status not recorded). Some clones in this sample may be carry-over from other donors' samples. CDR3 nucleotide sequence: TGTGCTACCAGCAGAGATTTACGGTCGGGGGGAAATCAGCCCCAGCATTTT. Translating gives CATSRDLRSGGNQPQHF.